The 28 T cell receptor beta chains in this list originate from one sample, sequenced in a study of TIL therapy for anti-PD-1-resistant metastatic lung cancer. The libraries were made with immunoSEQ v3. Assay used: immunoSEQ multiplex PCR; TCRdb lists only in-frame clones, some missing. The repertoire holds 35,000 or so clones, around four fifths seen once, with 5.7% in the top ten. Described time point: pre-treatment sample, taken before nivolumab and TIL therapy. Sequenced material: blood, taken at baseline. The receptors derive from a person aged 25 to 85 with non-small cell lung cancer.

The J gene is TRBJ2-1, the V gene TRBV9, with D tentatively TRBD1 or TRBD2 (6 bases each). The CDR3 totals 15 residues. CDR1 SGDLS and CDR2 YYNGEE come from the germline V gene. V was clipped by 1 base and J by 5 bases, with 13 bases between them. CDR3 amino acids: CASSVRGEVDNEQFF. The CDR3 nucleotides are TGTGCCAGCAGCGTAAGGGGGGAGGTGGACAATGAGCAGTTCTTC.

The chain carries TRBV5-6 and TRBJ2-1; D gene ambiguous. This CDR3 is 15 amino acids long. V lost 4 bases, J lost 4 bases, and 15 bases lay in between. Looked up from germline, CDR1 is SGHDT and CDR2 is YYEEEE. The CDR3 reads CASSLQEKVYNEQFF. The CDR3 DNA reads TGTGCCAGCAGCCTGCAGGAGAAGGTTTACAATGAGCAGTTCTTC.

The chain joins TRBV27 to TRBJ1-5; possibly TRBD1 for D (6 bases). CDR3 length: 14 residues. V gave up 5 bases and J gave up 0 bases, with 8 bases separating them. CDR1 MNHEY and CDR2 SMNVEV come from the germline V gene (reference sequence). The CDR3 here is CASSPQGSNQPQHF. The CDR3 bases are TGTGCCAGCAGTCCACAGGGTAGCAATCAGCCCCAGCATTTT.

V usage is TRBV7-2 and J usage is TRBJ1-4; D is uncertain. Germline V gene data show CDR1 as SGHTA and CDR2 as FQGNSA. Trimming cost V 5 bases and J 5 bases, with 12 bases left between them. CDR3 size: 14 residues. CDR3 coding DNA: TGTGCCAGCAGCCGGCGGCAGTCGAATGAAAAACTGTTTTTT. Its translation is CASSRRQSNEKLFF.

The chain employs TRBV5-6 and TRBJ2-1, with D perhaps matching TRBD2 (6 bases). This CDR3 region has 14 residues. Germline loops: CDR1 SGHDT, CDR2 YYEEEE. V lost 4 bases to trimming and J lost 8 bases, with 16 bases between them. The chain's CDR3 is CASSPGLKRDEQFF. The DNA of the CDR3 is TGTGCCAGCAGCCCGGGACTGAAGAGAGATGAGCAGTTCTTC.

The chain couples TRBV6-4 to TRBJ2-3; 8 nucleotides match TRBD1. CDR1 and CDR2 from the germline V gene are MRHNA and SNTAGT. This CDR3 comprises 13 residues. Germline trimming cut 6 bases from V and 1 base from J; bases unmatched to any gene: 0. The CDR3 sequence is CASRDRGTDTQYF. In DNA form, the CDR3 reads TGTGCCAGCAGGGACAGGGGCACAGATACGCAGTATTTT.

This clone turned up a few times. The rearrangement joins TRBV4-3 to TRBJ1-1, with a possible D match to TRBD1 (5 bases). This CDR3 is 15 amino acids long. Trimming left V 1 base short and J 2 bases short, with 11 bases between. In germline, CDR1 is LGHNA, CDR2 YSLEER. CDR3: CASSQGGRDNTEAFF. The CDR3 bases are TGCGCCAGCAGCCAAGGGGGCAGGGACAACACTGAAGCTTTCTTT.

This clone was counted between two and nine times. CDR3 in DNA: TGTGCCAGCAGCTTGGAGAGCGGTACCCCCACAGATACGCAGTATTTT. Amino acid sequence: CASSLESGTPTDTQYF. The rearrangement uses TRBV5-4 and TRBJ2-3, with D possibly matching TRBD2 (5 bases). The CDR3 runs to 16 residues. Trimming shortened V by 0 bases and J by 2 bases, and 13 bases separated the two germline ends. Germline V gene data show CDR1 as SGHNT and CDR2 as YYREEE (reference sequence).

This clone was recorded a few times. The rearrangement joins TRBV27 to TRBJ1-6; weak D call: TRBD1 (6 bases). V lost 7 bases and J 6 bases, leaving 13 bases between the germline ends. The germline CDR1 and CDR2 sequences are MNHEY and SMNVEV (reference sequence). The CDR3 extends over 14 amino acids. CDR3 sequence (DNA): TGTGCCAGCAAGTGGACAGAGGGTAATTCACCCCTCCACTTT. Amino acids: CASKWTEGNSPLHF.

This chain uses TRBV10-3 with TRBJ1-3; D remains ambiguous. V was pared by 1 base and J by 1 base, with 5 bases between. Germline V gives CDR1 ENHRY, CDR2 SYGVKD. The CDR3 loop spans 14 amino acids. In DNA form, the CDR3 reads TGTGCCATCAGTGAGTGGAGTTCTGGAAACACCATATATTTT. Translating it yields CAISEWSSGNTIYF.

CDR3 sequence reads: CALLDRGSYGYTF. CDR3 in DNA: TGTGCCTTGCTGGACAGGGGGTCCTATGGCTACACCTTC. This sequence joins TRBV30 and TRBJ1-2; 10 bases fit TRBD1. The CDR3 length is 13 residues. Germline V gene lookup returns CDR1 GTSNPN and CDR2 SVGIG (reference sequence). The V segment lost 7 bases and the J segment 4 bases; nucleotides outside the gene matches: 6.

This clone showed up just once. Other DNA sequences from this sample encode an identical CDR3 as well. The chain carries TRBV28 and TRBJ2-1; D perhaps matches TRBD1 (6 bases). The germline V gene has CDR1 MDHEN and CDR2 SYDVKM. This CDR3 region has 15 residues. The V gene lost 6 bases and the J gene lost 5 bases, with 17 bases spanning the gap. DNA for the CDR3: TGTGCCAGCAGGTCTCTGGGGCAGGGGAACAATGAGCAGTTCTTC. Translating it yields CASRSLGQGNNEQFF.

The CDR3 protein is CASSFRDWSYNEQFF. In nucleotides, the CDR3 is TGTGCCAGCAGCTTCCGGGACTGGAGCTACAATGAGCAGTTCTTC. This chain joins TRBV7-8 and TRBJ2-1, with D possibly TRBD2 on 6 matching bases. Per germline, CDR1 SGHVS and CDR2 FQNEAQ. This CDR3 contains 15 residues. With 3 bases removed from V and 3 bases from J, the gap between germline ends came to 12 bases.

The J gene is TRBJ1-4, the V gene TRBV29-1; no clear D. The CDR3 runs 14 residues. The germline V gene encodes CDR1 SQVTM and CDR2 ANQGSEA. The V end lost 6 bases, the J end lost 0 bases, and 11 bases lay between the germline ends. The CDR3: CSVTGRTTNEKLFF. The CDR3 DNA follows: TGCAGCGTAACCGGACGGACAACTAATGAAAAACTGTTTTTT.

The V call is TRBV19, the J call TRBJ1-6; D gene unclear. V was cut by 8 bases and J by 5 bases, with 13 bases left in between. Germline CDR1 and CDR2: LNHDA and SQIVND (reference sequence). The CDR3 sequence is 14 residues long. The CDR3 nucleotides read TGTGCCAGTGCTACTGACGGGAATAATTCACCCCTCCACTTT. Its protein product is CASATDGNNSPLHF.

This clone was seen a handful of times. V gene TRBV7-9 combines with J gene TRBJ1-2; D may be TRBD1 (5 bases). The V end was cut by 5 bases, the J end by 2 bases, with 9 bases between. The CDR3 contains 13 residues. CDR1 and CDR2 from the germline V gene are SEHNR and FQNEAQ (reference sequence). This chain's CDR3 is CASSVQANYGYTF. CDR3 DNA: TGTGCCAGCAGCGTACAGGCGAACTATGGCTACACCTTC.

The V gene is TRBV5-8, the J gene TRBJ1-2; 8 bases are shared with TRBD1. Germline V gene sequence: CDR1 SGHTS, CDR2 YDEGEE. After removal of 1 base from V and 8 bases from J, the junction contained 13 bases not matched to a gene. CDR3 length: 16 amino acids. DNA for the CDR3: TGTGCCAGCAGCTTGCCCGTCCGGGGCAGGGGGCAGGGCTACACCTTC. Translating gives CASSLPVRGRGQGYTF.

This clone was picked up a small number of times. This chain uses TRBV28 with TRBJ1-5; D not certain. V dropped 2 bases and J dropped 3 bases, with 8 bases sitting between them. This CDR3 spans 14 amino acids. Germline CDR1 reads MDHEN; CDR2 reads SYDVKM. The CDR3 spells CASSLGSVNQPQHF. The CDR3 DNA sequence: TGTGCCAGCAGTTTAGGATCGGTCAATCAGCCCCAGCATTTT.

The chain is built from TRBV6-6 and TRBJ2-5; tentatively, D is TRBD1 (6 bases). Looked up from germline, CDR1 is MNHNY and CDR2 is SVGAGI (reference sequence). V dropped 5 bases and J dropped 3 bases, with 13 bases sitting between them. CDR3 length: 14 residues. CDR3 coding DNA: TGTGCCAGCAGTCCCACAGGGTTAAAAGAGACCCAGTACTTC. Encoded protein: CASSPTGLKETQYF.

V is TRBV4-3 and J is TRBJ2-7, with D tentatively TRBD1 (7 bases). The ends were cut back, 2 bases at V and 0 bases at J, with 11 bases in the middle. Germline V CDR1 and CDR2: LGHNA, YSLEER. The CDR3 runs 15 residues. The CDR3 region has the DNA TGCGCCAGCAGCCAACGACAGGGAGGCTCCTACGAGCAGTACTTC. Protein: CASSQRQGGSYEQYF.

The chain carries TRBV10-3 and TRBJ2-5; D possibly corresponds to TRBD2 (7 bases). The V and J ends lost 7 bases and 2 bases respectively, with 11 bases between them. Germline V gene data show CDR1 as ENHRY and CDR2 as SYGVKD. The CDR3 loop spans 13 amino acids. The CDR3 region has the DNA TGTGCCATCAACAGGGAGGGTCAAGAGACCCAGTACTTC. It codes for CAINREGQETQYF.

The chain recombines TRBV5-6 with TRBJ2-3, with D uncertain. The CDR3 spans 14 residues. The germline gives CDR1 SGHDT, CDR2 YYEEEE. The V end was cut by 0 bases, the J end by 1 base, with 6 bases between. The CDR3 here is CASSLEDRTDTQYF. The CDR3 region has the DNA TGTGCCAGCAGCTTGGAGGACCGCACAGATACGCAGTATTTT.

This clone was observed a single time. The V call is TRBV4-3, the J call TRBJ1-6; D is uncertain. V was clipped by 2 bases and J by 3 bases, with 11 bases between them. The CDR3 sequence is 16 residues long. CDR1 and CDR2 from the germline V gene are LGHNA and YSLEER. CDR3 in DNA: TGCGCCAGCAGCCAAATGATGACGCTCTATAATTCACCCCTCCACTTT. The encoded protein is CASSQMMTLYNSPLHF.

The gene calls are TRBV28 and TRBJ2-7; D might be TRBD2 (6 bases). Trimming pared 6 bases from V and 1 base from J, leaving 10 bases between. CDR1 is MDHEN and CDR2 is SYDVKM in the germline V gene. CDR3 size: 13 residues. CDR3: CASSPRGSYEQYF. CDR3 coding DNA: TGTGCCAGCAGCCCCCGGGGGTCCTACGAGCAGTACTTC.

The rearrangement joins TRBV4-3 to TRBJ1-1, with a weak D call TRBD1 (5 bases). This CDR3 has 14 residues. Trimming took 4 bases from V and 1 from J, leaving 10 bases between them. The germline gives CDR1 LGHNA, CDR2 YSLEER. CDR3 region: CASSLTGGNTEAFF. The CDR3 DNA reads TGCGCCAGCAGCCTAACTGGGGGGAACACTGAAGCTTTCTTT.

The rearrangement joins TRBV6-6 to TRBJ1-1; weak D call: TRBD1 (5 bases). Deletions cut 5 bases from V and 4 bases from J, with 14 bases between. The CDR3 is 14 residues long. Germline-derived CDR1 and CDR2 are MNHNY and SVGAGI (reference sequence). This CDR3 is CASSRSGTATEAFF. DNA of the CDR3: TGTGCCAGCAGTAGGTCCGGGACTGCCACTGAAGCTTTCTTT.

The chain joins TRBV4-2 to TRBJ2-1; D is perhaps TRBD2 (6 bases). The V gene's germline CDR1 is LGHNA and CDR2 YNFKEQ. Trimming left V 4 bases short and J 7 bases short, with 8 bases between. This CDR3 is 12 amino acids long. The CDR3 DNA follows: TGTGCCAGCAGCCTGGAGGGTAATGAGCAGTTCTTC. Translation gives CASSLEGNEQFF.

The chain uses TRBV30 and TRBJ1-3; 7 bases align to TRBD1. Trimming removed 3 bases from V and 3 bases from J; junction bases left unmatched: 8. The CDR3 consists of 15 residues. Germline V lookup: CDR1 GTSNPN, CDR2 SVGIG (reference sequence). The CDR3 DNA is TGTGCCTGGAGCTTTACAGGGGCTTATGGAAACACCATATATTTT. It encodes CAWSFTGAYGNTIYF.